This T cell receptor beta chain is drawn from a study of cytomegalovirus exposure and HLA in healthy donors. Primers: 60 Vbeta forward and 13 Jbeta reverse. Clones were sequenced by immunoSEQ multiplex PCR, and TCRdb holds only the in-frame ones, with some missing. Of about 160,000 clones in the sample, approximately 77% were seen once. Of note for this clone: Antigen unknown.

J was trimmed by 0 bases and V by 2 bases; bases with no gene match: 0. Per germline, CDR1 MNHEY and CDR2 SVGAGI. CDR3 length: 15 amino acids. Study-wide results and caveats: In an earlier analysis, about 87% or about 30%: the productive usage of most TCR beta V segments.

Each donor was nominally healthy when sampled (though unrecorded immune exposures were likely). Sequencing used PBMCs. The chain joins TRBV6-5 to TRBJ2-7, with TRBD1 matching 11 bases. The source of this sequence is a man aged 18 to 30 in good health and CMV-seronegative. CDR3 nucleotides: TGTGCCAGCAGTTACGGACAGGGGGCCTCCTACGAGCAGTACTTC. Translating it yields CASSYGQGASYEQYF.